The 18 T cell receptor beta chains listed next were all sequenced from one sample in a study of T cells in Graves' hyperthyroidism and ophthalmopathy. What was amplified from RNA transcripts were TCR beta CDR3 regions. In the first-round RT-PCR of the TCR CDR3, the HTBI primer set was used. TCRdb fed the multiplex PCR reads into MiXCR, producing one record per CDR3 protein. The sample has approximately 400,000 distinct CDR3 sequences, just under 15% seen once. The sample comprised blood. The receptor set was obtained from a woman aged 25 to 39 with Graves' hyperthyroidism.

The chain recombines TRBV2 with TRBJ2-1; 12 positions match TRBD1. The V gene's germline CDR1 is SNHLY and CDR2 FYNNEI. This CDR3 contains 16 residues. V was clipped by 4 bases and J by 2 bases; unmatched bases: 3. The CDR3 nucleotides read TGTGCCAGCAGTGTTGGGACAGGGGGCGCCTACAATGAGCAGTTCTTC. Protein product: CASSVGTGGAYNEQFF.

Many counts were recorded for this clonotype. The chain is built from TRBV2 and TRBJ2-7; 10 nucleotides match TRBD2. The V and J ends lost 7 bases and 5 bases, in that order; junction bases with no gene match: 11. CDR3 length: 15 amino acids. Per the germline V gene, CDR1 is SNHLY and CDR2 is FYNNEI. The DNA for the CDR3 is TGTGCCAGCATGGTAACTAGCGGGACCTACCACGAGCAGTACTTC. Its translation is CASMVTSGTYHEQYF.

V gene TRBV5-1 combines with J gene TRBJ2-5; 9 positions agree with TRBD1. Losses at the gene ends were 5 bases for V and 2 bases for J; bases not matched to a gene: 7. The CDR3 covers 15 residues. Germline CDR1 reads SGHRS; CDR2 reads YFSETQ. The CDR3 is CASSSTGGRQETQYF. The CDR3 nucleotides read TGCGCCAGCAGTTCAACAGGGGGCCGGCAAGAGACCCAGTACTTC.

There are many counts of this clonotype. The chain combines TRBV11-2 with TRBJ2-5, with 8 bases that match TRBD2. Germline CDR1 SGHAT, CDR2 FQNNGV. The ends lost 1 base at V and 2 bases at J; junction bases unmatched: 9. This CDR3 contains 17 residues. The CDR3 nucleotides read TGTGCCAGCAGCTTAGGAGTATCGGGAGGGAGTCAAGAGACCCAGTACTTC. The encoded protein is CASSLGVSGGSQETQYF.

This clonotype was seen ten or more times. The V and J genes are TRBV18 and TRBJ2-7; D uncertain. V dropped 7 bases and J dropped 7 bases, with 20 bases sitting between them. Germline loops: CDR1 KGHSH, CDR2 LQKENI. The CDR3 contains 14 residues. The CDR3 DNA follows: TGTGCCAGCTTGCCGGGCTCAGCCGGTGTGGAGCAGTACTTC. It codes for CASLPGSAGVEQYF.

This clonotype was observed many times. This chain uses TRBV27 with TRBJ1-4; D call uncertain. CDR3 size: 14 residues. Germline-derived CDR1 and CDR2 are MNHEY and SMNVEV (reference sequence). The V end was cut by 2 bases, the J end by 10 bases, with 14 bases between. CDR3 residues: CASSLRPSDGKLFF. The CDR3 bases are TGTGCCAGCAGTTTAAGGCCCTCCGATGGAAAACTGTTTTTT.

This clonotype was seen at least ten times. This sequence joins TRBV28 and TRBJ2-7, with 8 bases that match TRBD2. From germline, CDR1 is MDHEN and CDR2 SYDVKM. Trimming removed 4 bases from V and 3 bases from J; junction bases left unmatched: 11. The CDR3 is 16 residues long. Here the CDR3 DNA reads TGTGCCAGCAGTTCCCCTATCAGCGGGAGTTACTACGAGCAGTACTTC. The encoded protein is CASSSPISGSYYEQYF.

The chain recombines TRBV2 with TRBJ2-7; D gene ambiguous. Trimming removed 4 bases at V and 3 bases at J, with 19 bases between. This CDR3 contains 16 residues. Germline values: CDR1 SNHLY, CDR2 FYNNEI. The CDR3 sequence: CASSVVSTSNGYEQYF. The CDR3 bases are TGTGCCAGCAGTGTGGTCTCGACCTCAAATGGCTACGAGCAGTACTTC.

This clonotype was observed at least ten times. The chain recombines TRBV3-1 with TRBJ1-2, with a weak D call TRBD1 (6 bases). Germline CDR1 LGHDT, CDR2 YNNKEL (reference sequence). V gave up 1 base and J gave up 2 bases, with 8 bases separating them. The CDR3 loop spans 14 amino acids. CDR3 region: CASSQAGTNYGYTF. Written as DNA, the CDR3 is TGTGCCAGCAGCCAAGCCGGGACAAACTATGGCTACACCTTC.

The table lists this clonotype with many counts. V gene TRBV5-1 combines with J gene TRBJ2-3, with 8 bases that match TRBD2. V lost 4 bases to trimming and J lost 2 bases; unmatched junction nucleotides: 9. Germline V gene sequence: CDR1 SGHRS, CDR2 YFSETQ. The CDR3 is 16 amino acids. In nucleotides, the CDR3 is TGCGCCAGCAGCCCGCCACTAGCGGCTTACACAGATACGCAGTATTTT. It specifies CASSPPLAAYTDTQYF.

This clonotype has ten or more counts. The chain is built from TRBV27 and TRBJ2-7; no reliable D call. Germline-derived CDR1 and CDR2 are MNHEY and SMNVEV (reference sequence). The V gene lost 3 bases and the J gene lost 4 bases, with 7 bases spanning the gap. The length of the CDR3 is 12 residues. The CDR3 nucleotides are TGTGCCAGCAGTTTTTTAGGATACGAGCAGTACTTC. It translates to CASSFLGYEQYF.

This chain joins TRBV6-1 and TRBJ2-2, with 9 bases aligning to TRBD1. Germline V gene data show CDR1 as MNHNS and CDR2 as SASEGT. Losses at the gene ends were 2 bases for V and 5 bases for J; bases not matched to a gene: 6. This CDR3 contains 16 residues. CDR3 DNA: TGTGCCAGCAGTGAACCAGGACAGGGGAAAACCGGGGAGCTGTTTTTT. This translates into CASSEPGQGKTGELFF.

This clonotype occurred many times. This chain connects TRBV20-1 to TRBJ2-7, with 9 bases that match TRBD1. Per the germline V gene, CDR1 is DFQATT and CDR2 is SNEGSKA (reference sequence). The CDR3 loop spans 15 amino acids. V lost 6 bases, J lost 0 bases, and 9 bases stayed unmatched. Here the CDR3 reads CSATTGGATSYEQYF. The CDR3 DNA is TGCAGTGCAACTACAGGGGGCGCAACCTCCTACGAGCAGTACTTC.

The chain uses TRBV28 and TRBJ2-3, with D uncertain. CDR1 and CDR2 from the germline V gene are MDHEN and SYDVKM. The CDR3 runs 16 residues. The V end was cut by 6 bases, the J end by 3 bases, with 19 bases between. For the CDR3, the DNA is TGTGCCAGCAGCGTAGTGGCTCACTCCCCTACAGATACGCAGTATTTT. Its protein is CASSVVAHSPTDTQYF.

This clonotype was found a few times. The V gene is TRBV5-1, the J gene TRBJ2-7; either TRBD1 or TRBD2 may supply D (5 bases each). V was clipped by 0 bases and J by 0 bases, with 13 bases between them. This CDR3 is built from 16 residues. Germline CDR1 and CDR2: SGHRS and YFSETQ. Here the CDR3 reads CASSLGGSQFSYEQYF. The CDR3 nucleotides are TGCGCCAGCAGCTTGGGGGGGAGCCAGTTCTCCTACGAGCAGTACTTC.

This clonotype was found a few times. The DNA for the CDR3 is TGTGCCAGTAGTATAGGACTAGCGGGCCGCGGGGAGCTGTTTTTT. As protein: CASSIGLAGRGELFF. The V and J genes are TRBV19 and TRBJ2-2, with 10 bases that match TRBD2. J gave up 7 bases and V 1 base, and 3 bases lay outside the gene matches. This CDR3 region has 15 residues. Germline CDR1 reads LNHDA; CDR2 reads SQIVND (reference sequence).

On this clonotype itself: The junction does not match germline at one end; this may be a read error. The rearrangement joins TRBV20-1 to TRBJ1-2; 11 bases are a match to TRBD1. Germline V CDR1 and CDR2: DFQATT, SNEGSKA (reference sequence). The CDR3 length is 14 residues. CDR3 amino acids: CSARGDRGNYGYTF. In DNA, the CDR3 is TGCAGTGCCAGAGGGGACAGGGGGAACTATGGCTACACCTTC.

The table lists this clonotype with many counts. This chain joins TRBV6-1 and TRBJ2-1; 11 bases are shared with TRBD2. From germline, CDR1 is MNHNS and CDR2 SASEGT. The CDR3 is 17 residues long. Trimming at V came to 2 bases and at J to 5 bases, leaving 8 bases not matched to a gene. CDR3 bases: TGTGCCAGCAGTGAAATGGGAGGGACTAGCGGAAACAATGAGCAGTTCTTC. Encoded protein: CASSEMGGTSGNNEQFF.